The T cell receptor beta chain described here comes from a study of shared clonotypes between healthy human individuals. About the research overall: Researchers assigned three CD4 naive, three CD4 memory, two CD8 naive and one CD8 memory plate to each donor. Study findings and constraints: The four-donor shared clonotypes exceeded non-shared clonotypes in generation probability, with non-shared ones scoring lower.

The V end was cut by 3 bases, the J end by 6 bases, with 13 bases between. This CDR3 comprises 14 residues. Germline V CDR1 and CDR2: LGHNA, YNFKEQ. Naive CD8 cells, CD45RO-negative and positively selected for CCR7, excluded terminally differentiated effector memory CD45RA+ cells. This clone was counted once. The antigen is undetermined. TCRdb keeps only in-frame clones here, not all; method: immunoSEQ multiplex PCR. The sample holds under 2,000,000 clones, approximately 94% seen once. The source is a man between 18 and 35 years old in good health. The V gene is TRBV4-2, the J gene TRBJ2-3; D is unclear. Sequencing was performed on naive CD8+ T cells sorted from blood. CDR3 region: CASSQSLGTDTQYF. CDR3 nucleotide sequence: TGTGCCAGCAGCCAGTCCCTAGGAACCGATACGCAGTATTTT.